The 24 T cell receptor beta chains below all came from one sample that was sequenced in a study of T-cell memory formation after mild COVID-19. Using its own MiXCR run on the 5' RACE reads, TCRdb lists one record per CDR3 protein. The table records some 120,000 distinct CDR3 sequences, about 5.9% of them present only once. Input material: PBMCs or a T cell subset sorted from them (not recorded which). The receptor source for this set is an adult woman who had mild COVID-19 (a few samples of this study predate the infection). Cell type and time point are not known.

There are a few counts of this clonotype. This chain links TRBV6-5 with TRBJ1-6, with TRBD1 matching over 9 bases. The CDR3 runs 16 residues. Germline V gene data show CDR1 as MNHEY and CDR2 as SVGAGI. V shed 6 bases and J 5 bases; nucleotides not matched to a gene: 8. The CDR3 loop is CASRSLGTGNNSPLHF. The CDR3 nucleotides read TGTGCCAGCAGGTCCCTCGGGACAGGGAATAATTCACCCCTCCACTTT.

This clonotype occurred many times. This rearrangement joins TRBV10-3 to TRBJ1-2; tentative D call: TRBD1 (6 bases). The V gene's germline CDR1 is ENHRY and CDR2 SYGVKD. Trimming shortened V by 3 bases and J by 8 bases, and 16 bases separated the two germline ends. This CDR3 is 14 amino acids long. CDR3 protein: CAISEWDSRGGYTF. DNA of the CDR3: TGTGCCATCAGTGAATGGGATTCTAGGGGGGGCTACACCTTC.

This clonotype has a count of ten or more. The chain has TRBV6-5 and TRBJ1-2; 8 bases fit TRBD1. V lost 6 bases and J lost 5; bases outside the gene matches: 5. In germline, CDR1 is MNHEY, CDR2 SVGAGI. The CDR3 is made up of 13 amino acids. Here the CDR3 reads CASRGRTGYGYTF. CDR3 bases: TGTGCCAGCAGGGGCAGGACAGGGTATGGCTACACCTTC.

This clonotype has only a few counts. The chain uses TRBV2 and TRBJ1-1, with a weak D call TRBD1 (6 bases). Trimming stripped 6 bases from V and 6 bases from J, with 17 bases between. The CDR3 has 14 amino acids. CDR1 is SNHLY, CDR2 FYNNEI, per germline. CDR3 loop: CASRIEGTSSEAFF. DNA of the CDR3: TGTGCCAGCAGGATCGAAGGGACATCTTCTGAAGCTTTCTTT.

This chain uses TRBV18 with TRBJ1-3; 8 positions match TRBD1. The germline gives CDR1 KGHSH, CDR2 LQKENI. This CDR3 is 18 amino acids long. V lost 1 base to trimming and J lost 0 bases; unmatched junction nucleotides: 8. In DNA form, the CDR3 reads TGTGCCAGCTCACCACGCCAGGGGGCCGGGTACTCTGGAAACACCATATATTTT. Protein sequence: CASSPRQGAGYSGNTIYF.

This sequence joins TRBV28 and TRBJ2-7, with a weak D call TRBD2 (6 bases). The CDR3 consists of 15 residues. Germline CDR1 reads MDHEN; CDR2 reads SYDVKM. V gave up 4 bases and J gave up 1 base, with 14 bases separating them. The DNA of the CDR3 is TGTGCCAGCAGTTCTGCTAGCGCGAATTCCTACGAGCAGTACTTC. It is translated as CASSSASANSYEQYF.

The rearrangement links TRBV4-3 to TRBJ2-1; 12 bases line up with TRBD2. The junction had 3 bases not matched to a gene; V was cut back by 0 bases and J by 0 bases. This CDR3 contains 18 residues. Germline CDR1 reads LGHNA; CDR2 reads YSLEER. CDR3 sequence reads: CASSQDGLAGSSYNEQFF. The CDR3 DNA reads as TGCGCCAGCAGCCAAGATGGACTAGCGGGGAGCTCCTACAATGAGCAGTTCTTC.

This clonotype was found a few times. The chain is built from TRBV27 and TRBJ1-6; D remains ambiguous. There are 15 residues in the CDR3. The V gene lost 6 bases and the J gene lost 8 bases, with 17 bases spanning the gap. CDR1 and CDR2 (germline): MNHEY, SMNVEV (reference sequence). The CDR3 loop is CASRSGGRAHSPLHF. CDR3 sequence (DNA): TGTGCCAGCAGGTCCGGCGGGAGGGCACATTCACCCCTCCACTTT.

This chain links TRBV7-2 with TRBJ1-2; maybe TRBD1 (5 bases). The CDR3 has 15 residues. Germline V CDR1 and CDR2: SGHTA, FQGNSA. V lost 5 bases, J lost 11 bases, and 24 bases lay in between. Here the CDR3 DNA reads TGTGCCAGCAGCCCCAGATATGGGCAGGGAGTGGGTTACACCTTC. Residues: CASSPRYGQGVGYTF.

This clonotype was counted between two and nine times. The J gene is TRBJ1-6, the V gene TRBV3-1, with D tentatively TRBD1 (5 bases). This CDR3 comprises 14 residues. CDR1 is LGHDT, CDR2 YNNKEL, per germline (reference sequence). The V end was cut by 0 bases, the J end by 10 bases, with 10 bases between. The CDR3 bases are TGTGCCAGCAGCCAAGATTGGGGGGAATCACCCCTCCACTTT. Translation gives CASSQDWGESPLHF.

J is TRBJ2-2 and V is TRBV23-1; 7 nucleotides align to TRBD1. TRBV23-1 is sorted into the ORF group, with uncertain function. V shed 4 bases, J shed 5 bases, and the junction held 4 bases outside the gene matches. The CDR3 is 14 residues long. The CDR3 sequence: CASSRTGVTGELFF. CDR3 coding DNA: TGCGCCAGCAGTCGTACAGGGGTAACCGGGGAGCTGTTTTTT.

This clonotype appeared many times. The chain has TRBV4-2 and TRBJ2-7; D is perhaps TRBD1 or TRBD2 (5 bases each). Germline V gene sequence: CDR1 LGHNA, CDR2 YNFKEQ. Between the trimmed V and J ends, which lost 4 bases and 0 bases, there was a span of 13 bases. The CDR3 runs 15 residues. CDR3 DNA: TGTGCCAGCAGCCCCGGGGCCGGAAGCTCCTACGAGCAGTACTTC. The encoded protein is CASSPGAGSSYEQYF.

This clonotype came up a few times. This chain uses TRBV19 with TRBJ2-1; D is unclear. This CDR3 has 15 amino acids. Germline-derived CDR1 and CDR2 are LNHDA and SQIVND (reference sequence). V gave up 1 base and J gave up 0 bases, with 7 bases separating them. CDR3 in DNA: TGTGCCAGTAGTATAGCGGGTAACTCCTACAATGAGCAGTTCTTC. Protein product: CASSIAGNSYNEQFF.

This clonotype was recorded a few times. The rearrangement uses TRBV5-1 and TRBJ1-2; possible D gene TRBD1, 6 bases. Trimming pared 4 bases from V and 3 bases from J, leaving 10 bases between. The germline V gene encodes CDR1 SGHRS and CDR2 YFSETQ. CDR3 length: 13 residues. The CDR3, as DNA: TGCGCCAGCAGCGGACAGCATGACTATGGCTACACCTTC. Its protein product is CASSGQHDYGYTF.

In this sample, this clonotype turned up a few times. J is TRBJ2-7 and V is TRBV20-1; 8 bases align to TRBD1. CDR3 size: 14 residues. Per the germline V gene, CDR1 is DFQATT and CDR2 is SNEGSKA (reference sequence). The J segment lost 4 bases and the V segment lost 4 bases, leaving 9 bases of the junction unmatched. The CDR3 nucleotides read TGCAGTGCTAAGTTACGGACAGGGTTGTACGAGCAGTACTTC. Encoded protein: CSAKLRTGLYEQYF.

The chain couples TRBV6-2 or TRBV6-3 to TRBJ2-1, with 12 bases fitting TRBD2. V lost 6 bases and J lost 6; bases outside the gene matches: 12. There are 17 residues in the CDR3. In germline, CDR1 is MNHEY, CDR2 SVGEGT. The CDR3 nucleotides read TGTGCCAGCAGCTTATACCCTAGCGGGGGGGAACGCAATGAGCAGTTCTTC. The encoded protein is CASSLYPSGGERNEQFF.

In its sample, this clonotype was seen a few times. V gene TRBV5-1 combines with J gene TRBJ2-3; no definite D call. This CDR3 spans 13 amino acids. The germline CDR1 and CDR2 sequences are SGHRS and YFSETQ. V was cut by 0 bases and J by 6 bases, with 8 bases left in between. The CDR3, as DNA: TGCGCCAGCAGCTTGGGGCAGCAGGATACGCAGTATTTT. Translated: CASSLGQQDTQYF.

In its sample, this clonotype was seen many times. V and J are TRBV20-1 and TRBJ2-2; either TRBD1 or TRBD2 may fit D (5 bases each). This CDR3 has 12 amino acids. Per germline, CDR1 DFQATT and CDR2 SNEGSKA (reference sequence). V was shortened by 5 bases and J by 4 bases, with 8 bases between the two germline ends. CDR3 amino acids: CSAPRGTGELFF. The CDR3 DNA reads TGCAGTGCTCCGAGGGGCACCGGGGAGCTGTTTTTT.

This clonotype was counted many times. The gene calls are TRBV12-3 or TRBV12-4 and TRBJ2-7, with D possibly called TRBD1 or TRBD2 (5 bases each). There are 18 residues in the CDR3. Trimming took 6 bases from V and 2 from J, leaving 26 bases between them. The chain's CDR3 is CASSRDRIGTADTYEQYF. Here the CDR3 DNA reads TGTGCCAGCAGCCGAGATCGAATCGGGACGGCGGATACCTACGAGCAGTACTTC.

This clonotype was seen more than once but under ten times. V and J are TRBV20-1 and TRBJ1-1, with D unclear. The V gene's germline CDR1 is DFQATT and CDR2 SNEGSKA (reference sequence). The CDR3 consists of 14 residues. V lost 4 bases and J 0 bases, leaving 12 bases between the germline ends. CDR3 sequence reads: CSAKQNTLNTEAFF. In DNA, the CDR3 is TGCAGTGCTAAACAGAATACATTGAACACTGAAGCTTTCTTT.

This clonotype was counted many times. The J gene is TRBJ2-7, the V gene TRBV7-2, with unresolved D. V was cut by 5 bases and J by 7 bases, with 12 bases left in between. CDR3 size: 12 residues. Germline V lookup: CDR1 SGHTA, CDR2 FQGNSA. The CDR3 nucleotides read TGTGCCAGCAGCCCCGCCTGGAAGGAGCAGTACTTC. Translation gives CASSPAWKEQYF.

A few counts support this clonotype. This chain joins TRBV18 and TRBJ2-3; D is unclear. Germline values: CDR1 KGHSH, CDR2 LQKENI. This CDR3 region has 13 residues. Trimming pared 5 bases from V and 0 bases from J, leaving 6 bases between. CDR3 sequence reads: CASSTISTDTQYF. CDR3 sequence (DNA): TGTGCCAGCTCAACAATTAGCACAGATACGCAGTATTTT.

This clonotype was seen ten or more times. V and J are TRBV9 and TRBJ1-2, with unresolved D. CDR1 and CDR2 from the germline V gene are SGDLS and YYNGEE. The CDR3 sequence is 15 residues long. V was clipped by 0 bases and J by 7 bases, with 16 bases between them. The CDR3 region is CASSVGSESFGGYTF. As DNA, the CDR3 is TGTGCCAGCAGCGTAGGGAGTGAGTCTTTTGGTGGCTACACCTTC. Combining the CDR3 with reference TRBV9 and TRBJ1-2 gives the whole variable domain DSGVTQTPKHLITATGQRVTLRCSPRSGDLSVYWYQQSLDQGLQFLIQYYNGEERAKGNILERFSAQQFPDLHSELNLSSLELGDSALYFCASSVGSESFGGYTFGSGTRLTVV.

The chain has TRBV25-1 and TRBJ2-5, with TRBD1 matching over 7 bases. Germline V gene lookup returns CDR1 MGHDK and CDR2 SYGVNS. V shed 4 bases and J 2 bases; nucleotides not matched to a gene: 1. The CDR3 has 13 amino acids. The CDR3: CASSAGQQETQYF. CDR3 in DNA: TGTGCCAGCAGTGCGGGACAGCAAGAGACCCAGTACTTC.